This record concerns one TCR beta chain sequence. This sample was taken from a study of shared clonotypes between healthy human individuals. CDR1 and CDR2 (germline): MNHNS, SASEGT. The CDR3 loop spans 13 amino acids. V was shortened by 2 bases and J by 3 bases, with 8 bases between the two germline ends. Measured with immunoSEQ multiplex PCR; TCRdb has only the in-frame clones, and not every one. The table lists about 750,000 clones, approximately 92% of them singletons, with approximately 25% in the top ten. Naive CD8 isolation took CD45RO-negative cells positively selected for CCR7 and excluded terminally differentiated effector memory CD45RA+ cells.

This sequence originates from a man in his thirties or forties in good health. The source material was naive CD8+ T cells sorted from blood. J is TRBJ2-7 and V is TRBV6-1, with a tentative D call TRBD2 (6 bases). The CDR3 bases are TGTGCCAGCAGTGAAATAGCGGTCTACGAGCAGTACTTC. It translates to CASSEIAVYEQYF.